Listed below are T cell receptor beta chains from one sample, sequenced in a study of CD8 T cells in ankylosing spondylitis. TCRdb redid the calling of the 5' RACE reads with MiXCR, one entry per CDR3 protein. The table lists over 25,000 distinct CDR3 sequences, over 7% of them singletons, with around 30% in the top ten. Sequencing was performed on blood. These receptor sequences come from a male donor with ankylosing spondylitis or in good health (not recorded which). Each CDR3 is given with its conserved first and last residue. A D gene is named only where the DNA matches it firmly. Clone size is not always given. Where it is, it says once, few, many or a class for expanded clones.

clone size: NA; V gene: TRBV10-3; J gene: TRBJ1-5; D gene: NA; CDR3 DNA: TGTGCCATCAGTGAGTCGAGGCTGTTGGGTGAGAATGGTCAGCCCCAGCATTTT; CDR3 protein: CAISESRLLGENGQPQHF
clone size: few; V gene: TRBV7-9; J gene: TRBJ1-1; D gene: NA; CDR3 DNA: TGTGCCAGCAGCTTAGGCGGACGGACAATTGGAGCTTTCTTT; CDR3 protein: CASSLGGRTIGAFF
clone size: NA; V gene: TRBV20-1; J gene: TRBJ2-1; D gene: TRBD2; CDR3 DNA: TGCAGTGCTAGAGAGGGCGGGAGAGGGGATGAGCAGTTCTTC; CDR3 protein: CSAREGGRGDEQFF
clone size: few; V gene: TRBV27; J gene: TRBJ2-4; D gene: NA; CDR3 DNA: TGTGGCATTTCAAAAAACATTCAGTACTTC; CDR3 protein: CGISKNIQYF
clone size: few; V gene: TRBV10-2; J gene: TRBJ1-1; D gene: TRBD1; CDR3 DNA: TGCGCCAGCACCGGGACAGGGGGCTCAAACACTGAAGCTTTCTTT; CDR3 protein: CASTGTGGSNTEAFF
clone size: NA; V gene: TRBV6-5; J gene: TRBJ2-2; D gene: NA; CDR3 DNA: TGTGCCAGCAGTTACCCGACAGCCAACACCGGGGAGCTGTTTTTT; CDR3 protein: CASSYPTANTGELFF
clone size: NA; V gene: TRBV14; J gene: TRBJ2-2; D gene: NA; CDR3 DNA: TGTGCCAGCAGCCCAGACTGGAACACCGGGGAGCTGTTTTTT; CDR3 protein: CASSPDWNTGELFF
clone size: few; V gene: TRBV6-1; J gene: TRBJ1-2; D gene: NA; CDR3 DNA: TGTGCCAGCAGCCCCGTCTACTATGGCTACACCTTC; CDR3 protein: CASSPVYYGYTF
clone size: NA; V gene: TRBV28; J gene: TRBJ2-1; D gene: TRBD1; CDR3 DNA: TGTGCCAGCAGTTTAAGGACAGGGGCCTACAATGAGCAGTTCTTC; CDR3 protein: CASSLRTGAYNEQFF
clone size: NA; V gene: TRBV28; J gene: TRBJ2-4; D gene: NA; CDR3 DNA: TGTGCCAGCAGTTTAATTCCATCGGGCAAAAACATTCAGTACTTC; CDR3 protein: CASSLIPSGKNIQYF
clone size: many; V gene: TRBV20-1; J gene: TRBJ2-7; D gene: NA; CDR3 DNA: TGCAGTGCTGCCACGAGCGAGCAGTACTTC; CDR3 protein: CSAATSEQYF
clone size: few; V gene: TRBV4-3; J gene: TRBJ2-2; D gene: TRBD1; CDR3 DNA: TGCGCCAGCAGCCTAAGAGGCTTGACAGGGTACGGGGAGCTGTTTTTT; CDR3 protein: CASSLRGLTGYGELFF
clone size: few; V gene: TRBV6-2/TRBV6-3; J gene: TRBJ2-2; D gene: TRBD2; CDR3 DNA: TGTGCCAGCAGCCGGACTAGCCCCGTCACCGGGGAGCTGTTTTTT; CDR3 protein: CASSRTSPVTGELFF
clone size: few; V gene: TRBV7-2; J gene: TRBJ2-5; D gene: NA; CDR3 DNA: TGTGCCAGCAGATCCGGGACTGTGTACCAAGAGACCCAGTACTTC; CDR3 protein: CASRSGTVYQETQYF
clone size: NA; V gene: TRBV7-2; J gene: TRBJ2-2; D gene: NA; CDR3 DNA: TGTGCCAGCAGCCCCACCCGGGCCGTTGGGGCCGGGGAGCTGTTTTTT; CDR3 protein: CASSPTRAVGAGELFF
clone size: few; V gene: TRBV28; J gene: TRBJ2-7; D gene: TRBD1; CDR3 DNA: TGTGCCAGCAGTTTAACAGGGGACGGGGACGAGCAGTACTTC; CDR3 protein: CASSLTGDGDEQYF
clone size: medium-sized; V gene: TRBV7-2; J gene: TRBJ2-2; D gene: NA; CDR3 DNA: TGTGCCAGCAGCTTATTCAGGCTCCGGGGAGGCGGGGAGCTGTTTTTT; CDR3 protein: CASSLFRLRGGGELFF
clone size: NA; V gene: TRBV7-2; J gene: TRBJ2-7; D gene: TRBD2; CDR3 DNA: TGTGCCAGCAGCTTAGATGGACTAGCGGTAACCTACGAGCAGTACTTC; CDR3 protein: CASSLDGLAVTYEQYF
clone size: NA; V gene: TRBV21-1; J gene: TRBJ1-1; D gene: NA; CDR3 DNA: TGTGCCAGCAGTTTAGAGGGAGCTTTCTTT; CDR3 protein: CASSLEGAFF
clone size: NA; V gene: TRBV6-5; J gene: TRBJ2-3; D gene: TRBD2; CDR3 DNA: TGTGCCAGCAGTGCCATAGCGGGGGATGATACGCAGTATTTT; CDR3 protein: CASSAIAGDDTQYF
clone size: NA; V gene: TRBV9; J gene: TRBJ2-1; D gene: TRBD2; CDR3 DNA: TGTGCCAGCAGCCCAAAGAGCGGGGGGGCCTACAATGAGCAGTTCTTC; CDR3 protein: CASSPKSGGAYNEQFF
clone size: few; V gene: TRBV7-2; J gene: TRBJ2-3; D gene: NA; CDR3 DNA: TGTGCCAGCAGCTTATACCGGAGCACAGATACGCAGTATTTT; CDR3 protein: CASSLYRSTDTQYF
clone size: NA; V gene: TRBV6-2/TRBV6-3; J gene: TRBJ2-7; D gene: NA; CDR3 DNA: TGTGCCAGCAGGAAAACAGGGAACTCCTACGAGCAGTACTTC; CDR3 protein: CASRKTGNSYEQYF
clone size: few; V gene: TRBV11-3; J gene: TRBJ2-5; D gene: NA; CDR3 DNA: TGTGCCAGCAGCTTAGAGTCGACAGGGACCCAGTACTTC; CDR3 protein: CASSLESTGTQYF
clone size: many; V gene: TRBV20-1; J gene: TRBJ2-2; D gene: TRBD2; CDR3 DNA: TGCAGTGCCTCCGGGACTAGCGGGTTCGGGGAGCTGTTTTTT; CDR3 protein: CSASGTSGFGELFF
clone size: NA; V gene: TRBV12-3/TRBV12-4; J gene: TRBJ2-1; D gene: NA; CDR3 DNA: TGTGCCAGCAGTCCCTCGCGGAACAATGAGCAGTTCTTC; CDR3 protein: CASSPSRNNEQFF
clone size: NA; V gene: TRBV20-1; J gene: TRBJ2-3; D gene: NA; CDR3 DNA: TGCAGTGCTAGAGGAGGGTTTTCCACAGATACGCAGTATTTT; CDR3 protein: CSARGGFSTDTQYF
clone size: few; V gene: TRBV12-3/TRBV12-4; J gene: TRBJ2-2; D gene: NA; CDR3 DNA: TGTGCCAGCCTGGGGAGGAACACCGGGGAGCTGTTTTTT; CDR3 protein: CASLGRNTGELFF
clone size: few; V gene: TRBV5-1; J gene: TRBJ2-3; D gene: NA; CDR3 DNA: TGCGCCAGCAGCTTGGTCACCGGATCCCCCAGCACAGATACGCAGTATTTT; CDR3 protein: CASSLVTGSPSTDTQYF
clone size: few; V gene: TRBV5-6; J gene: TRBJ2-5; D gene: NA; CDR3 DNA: TGTGCCAGCAGCTTGGCAGGGGTTGGGGAGACCCAGTACTTC; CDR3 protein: CASSLAGVGETQYF
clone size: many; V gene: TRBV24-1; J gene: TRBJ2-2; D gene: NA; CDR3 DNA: TGTGCCACCAGTGGGGTTTGGACCGGGGAGCTGTTTTTT; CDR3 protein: CATSGVWTGELFF
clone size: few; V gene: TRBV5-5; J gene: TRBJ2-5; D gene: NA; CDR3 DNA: TGTGCCAGCAGCTCCCGTTTAGGGCGGGGGCCGAAAGAGACCCAGTACTTC; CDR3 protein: CASSSRLGRGPKETQYF
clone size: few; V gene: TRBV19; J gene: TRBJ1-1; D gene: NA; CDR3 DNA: TGTGCCAGTAGTGTAGGACAGAACACTGAAGCTTTCTTT; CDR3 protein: CASSVGQNTEAFF
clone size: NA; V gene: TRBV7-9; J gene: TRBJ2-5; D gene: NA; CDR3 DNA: TGTGCCAGCAGCTTAGGACTAGGGAAAGAGACCCAGTACTTC; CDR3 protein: CASSLGLGKETQYF
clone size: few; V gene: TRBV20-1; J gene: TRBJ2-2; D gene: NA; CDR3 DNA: TGCAGTGCAAGGACTACCCGAACCGGGGAGCTGTTTTTT; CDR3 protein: CSARTTRTGELFF
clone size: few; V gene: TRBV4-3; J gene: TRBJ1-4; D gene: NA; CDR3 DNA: TGCGCCAGCAGCCAAGATCGGGCGGAAAATGAAAAACTGTTTTTT; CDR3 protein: CASSQDRAENEKLFF
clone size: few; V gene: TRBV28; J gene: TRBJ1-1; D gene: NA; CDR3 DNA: TGTGCCAGCAGTTTAAAATTGGCAGGCCTCACTGAAGCTTTCTTT; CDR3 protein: CASSLKLAGLTEAFF
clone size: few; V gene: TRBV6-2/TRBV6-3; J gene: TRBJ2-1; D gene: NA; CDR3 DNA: TGTGCCAGCAGCCGGAACCTAGCAGCTGAGCAGTTCTTC; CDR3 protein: CASSRNLAAEQFF
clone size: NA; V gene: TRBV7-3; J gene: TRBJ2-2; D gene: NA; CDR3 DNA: TGTGCCAGCAGCTTAGCCAATGGGGAGCTGTTTTTT; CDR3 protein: CASSLANGELFF
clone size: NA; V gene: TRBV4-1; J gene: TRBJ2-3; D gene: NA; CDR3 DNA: TGCGCCAGCAGCCGGGTCAAAGCAGATACGCAGTATTTT; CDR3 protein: CASSRVKADTQYF
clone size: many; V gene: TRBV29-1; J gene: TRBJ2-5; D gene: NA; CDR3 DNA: TGCAGCGTTGATATGTCAGAAGTCAAGACCCAGTACTTC; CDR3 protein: CSVDMSEVKTQYF
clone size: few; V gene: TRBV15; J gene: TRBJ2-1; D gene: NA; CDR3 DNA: TGTGCCACAACCTCTGTTCTGACAGGATACCCGGGGAATGAGCAGTTCTTC; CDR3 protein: CATTSVLTGYPGNEQFF
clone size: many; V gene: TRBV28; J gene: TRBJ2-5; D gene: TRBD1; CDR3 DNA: TGTGCCAGCAGACCGACAGGGTATGAGACCCAGTACTTC; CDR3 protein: CASRPTGYETQYF
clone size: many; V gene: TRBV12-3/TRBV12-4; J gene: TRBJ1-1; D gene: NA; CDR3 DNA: TGTGCCAGCAGTTTAGGGGCCTACACTGAAGCTTTCTTT; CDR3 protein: CASSLGAYTEAFF
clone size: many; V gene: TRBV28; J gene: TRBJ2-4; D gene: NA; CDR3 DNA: TGTGCCAGCAGGGACGGAGCCAAAAACATTCAGTACTTC; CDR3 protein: CASRDGAKNIQYF
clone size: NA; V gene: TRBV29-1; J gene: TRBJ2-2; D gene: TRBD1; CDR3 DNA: TGCAGCGTCGGGACAGGGTCGAACACCGGGGAGCTGTTTTTT; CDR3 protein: CSVGTGSNTGELFF
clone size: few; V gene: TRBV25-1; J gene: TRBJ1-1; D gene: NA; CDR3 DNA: TGTGCCAGCAGTGTTATGACTGAAGCTTTCTTT; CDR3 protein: CASSVMTEAFF
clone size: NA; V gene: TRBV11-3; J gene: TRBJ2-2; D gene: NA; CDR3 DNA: TGTGCCATCAAAAAAACAGGAGGAAACACCGGGGAGCTGTTTTTT; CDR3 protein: CAIKKTGGNTGELFF
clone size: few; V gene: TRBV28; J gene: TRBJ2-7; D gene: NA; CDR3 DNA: TGTGCCACTGAGAAGGTTCGATACTACGAGCAGTACTTC; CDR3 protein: CATEKVRYYEQYF
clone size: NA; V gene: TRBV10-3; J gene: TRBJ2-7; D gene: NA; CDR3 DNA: TGTGCCATCAGTGAGGGCTACGAGCAGTACTTC; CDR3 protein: CAISEGYEQYF
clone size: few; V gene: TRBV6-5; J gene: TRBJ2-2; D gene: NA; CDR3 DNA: TGTGCCAGCAGTATATCAGGGGGGGAGCTGTTTTTT; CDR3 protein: CASSISGGELFF
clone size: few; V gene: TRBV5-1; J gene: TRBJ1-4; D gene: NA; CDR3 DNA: TGCGCCAGCAGCTTGGATCTCGGGACAACTGAAAAACTGTTTTTT; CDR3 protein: CASSLDLGTTEKLFF
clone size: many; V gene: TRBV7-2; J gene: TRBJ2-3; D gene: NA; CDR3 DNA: TGTGCCAGCAGCTTAGTTTGGGGGCCAGATACGCAGTATTTT; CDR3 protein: CASSLVWGPDTQYF
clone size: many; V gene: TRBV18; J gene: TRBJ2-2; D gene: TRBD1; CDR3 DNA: TGTGCCAGCTCAGTCCGACAGGGAAGGAGGACCGGGGAGCTGTTTTTT; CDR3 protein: CASSVRQGRRTGELFF
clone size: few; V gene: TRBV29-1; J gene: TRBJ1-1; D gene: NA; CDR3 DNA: TGCAGCGTATCCCAGACAGGCAACACTGAAGCTTTCTTT; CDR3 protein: CSVSQTGNTEAFF
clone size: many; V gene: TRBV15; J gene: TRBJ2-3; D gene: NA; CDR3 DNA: TGTGCCACCGTGGACGGGGGCACAGATACGCAGTATTTT; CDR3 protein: CATVDGGTDTQYF
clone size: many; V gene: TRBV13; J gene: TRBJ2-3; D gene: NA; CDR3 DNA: TGTGCCAGCAGCACCCTAGGAGATACGCAGTATTTT; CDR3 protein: CASSTLGDTQYF
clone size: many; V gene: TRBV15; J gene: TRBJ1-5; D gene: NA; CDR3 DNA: TGTGCCACCAGCAGAGATCACAGTTATCAGCCCCAGCATTTT; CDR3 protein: CATSRDHSYQPQHF
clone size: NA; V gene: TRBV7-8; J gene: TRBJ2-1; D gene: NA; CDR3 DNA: TGTGCCAGCAGCTTAGCCAGGAGCTCCTACAATGAGCAGTTCTTC; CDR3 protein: CASSLARSSYNEQFF